The 24 T cell receptor beta chains below all came from one sample that was sequenced in a study of blood T cells in healthy people across ages. Then a second PCR, running roughly 7 to 11 cycles, was carried out with a sample-barcoded 5' primer and a J-beta primer mix. TCRdb processed the 5' RACE reads anew with MiXCR; each CDR3 protein has one entry. The top ten clones hold about 8% of a sample with 1.5 million to 2 million distinct CDR3 sequences, roughly 28% of them seen once. The sample comprised blood. All receptors derive from a woman aged 25 to 39 in good health.

The chain has TRBV5-5 and TRBJ1-5; 8 bases fit TRBD1. The CDR3 runs to 15 residues. V lost 3 bases, J lost 5 bases, and 7 bases stayed unmatched. The germline CDR1 and CDR2 sequences are SGHKS and YYEKEE (reference sequence). Written as DNA, the CDR3 is TGTGCCAGCAGCTGGACAGGGACGGAGGATCAGCCCCAGCATTTT. This gives the protein CASSWTGTEDQPQHF.

The V call is TRBV12-3 or TRBV12-4, the J call TRBJ2-5, with 9 bases lining up with TRBD1. This CDR3 is built from 15 residues. After removal of 6 bases from V and 4 bases from J, the junction contained 9 bases not matched to a gene. CDR3 sequence: CASSWGQGGRETQYF. For the CDR3, the DNA is TGTGCCAGCAGCTGGGGACAGGGAGGGCGAGAGACCCAGTACTTC.

In its sample, this clonotype was seen a few times. This chain uses TRBV29-1 with TRBJ2-1, with D possibly being TRBD2 (6 bases). Germline V gives CDR1 SQVTM, CDR2 ANQGSEA. The CDR3 has 17 amino acids. V was trimmed by 3 bases and J by 2 bases, leaving 20 bases between them. CDR3 protein: CSVDRRGPSGPYNEQFF. CDR3 DNA sequence: TGCAGCGTTGATCGGCGGGGACCCTCGGGGCCCTACAATGAGCAGTTCTTC.

The chain has TRBV7-2 and TRBJ2-2, with 10 bases that match TRBD2. The CDR3 is 16 amino acids. Germline assignment: CDR1 SGHTA and CDR2 FQGNSA. Germline trimming cut 5 bases from V and 0 bases from J; bases unmatched to any gene: 3. The CDR3 loop is CASSTTSGTNTGELFF. For the CDR3, the DNA is TGTGCCAGCAGCACAACTAGCGGGACGAACACCGGGGAGCTGTTTTTT.

This sequence joins TRBV7-9 and TRBJ2-1; 14 nucleotides align to TRBD2. The CDR3 loop spans 19 amino acids. Losses at the gene ends were 4 bases for V and 3 bases for J; bases not matched to a gene: 11. From germline, CDR1 is SEHNR and CDR2 FQNEAQ (reference sequence). Here the CDR3 DNA reads TGTGCCAGCAGCTCATCCGGGACTAGCGGGAGTTGGAACTACAATGAGCAGTTCTTC. Translation gives CASSSSGTSGSWNYNEQFF. Full variable domain (remainder filled in from reference TRBV7-9 and TRBJ2-1): DTGVSQNPRHKITKRGQNVTFRCDPISEHNRLYWYRQTLGQGPEFLTYFQNEAQLEKSRLLSDRFSAERPKGSFSTLEIQRTEQGDSAMYLCASSSSGTSGSWNYNEQFFGPGTRLTVL.

This clonotype was recorded at least ten times. The chain uses TRBV5-1 and TRBJ2-3, with 10 bases that match TRBD1. CDR3 length: 16 residues. CDR1 and CDR2 (germline): SGHRS, YFSETQ. V shed 0 bases and J 3 bases; nucleotides not matched to a gene: 4. Written as DNA, the CDR3 is TGCGCCAGCAGCTTGGCCAGGACAGGGGGTACAGATACGCAGTATTTT. The encoded protein is CASSLARTGGTDTQYF.

This chain joins TRBV20-1 and TRBJ2-3, with 9 bases that match TRBD1. Germline V CDR1 and CDR2: DFQATT, SNEGSKA (reference sequence). The CDR3 sequence is 14 residues long. With V trimmed by 6 bases and J by 5 bases, 9 bases remained unmatched. CDR3 protein: CSAGRTGERDTQYF. For the CDR3, the DNA is TGCAGTGCCGGAAGGACAGGGGAAAGAGATACGCAGTATTTT.

This clonotype occurred a few times. As DNA, the CDR3 is TGTGCCAGCAGTGTAGGAAGCCCGGCGAACACCGGGGAGCTGTTTTTT. Translated: CASSVGSPANTGELFF. The rearrangement uses TRBV2 and TRBJ2-2, with no clear D. The germline V and J ends were trimmed by 4 bases and 0 bases, with 12 bases remaining between them. CDR1 SNHLY and CDR2 FYNNEI come from the germline V gene. The CDR3 consists of 16 residues.

The chain recombines TRBV20-1 with TRBJ2-1; 7 positions agree with TRBD2. The CDR3 consists of 16 residues. In germline, CDR1 is DFQATT, CDR2 SNEGSKA (reference sequence). Losses at the gene ends were 0 bases for V and 2 bases for J; bases not matched to a gene: 7. This chain's CDR3 is CSARDYGGGAYNEQFF. In DNA, the CDR3 is TGCAGTGCTAGAGACTATGGGGGGGGGGCCTACAATGAGCAGTTCTTC.

The CDR3 DNA reads TGTGCCAGCAGCGAGACAGGGAGGGGAAACACCATATATTTT. Encoded protein: CASSETGRGNTIYF. This chain joins TRBV7-9 and TRBJ1-3; the match to TRBD1 covers 7 bases. Losses at the gene ends were 5 bases for V and 4 bases for J; bases not matched to a gene: 5. Germline V gene sequence: CDR1 SEHNR, CDR2 FQNEAQ (reference sequence). The CDR3 totals 14 residues.

In its sample, this clonotype was seen many times. The chain employs TRBV7-9 and TRBJ2-5; no reliable D call. This CDR3 has 11 residues. Trimming took 6 bases from V and 3 from J, leaving 5 bases between them. From germline, CDR1 is SEHNR and CDR2 FQNEAQ (reference sequence). DNA of the CDR3: TGTGCCAGCAGGAAAGAAGAGACCCAGTACTTC. Translated, it gives CASRKEETQYF.

This clonotype has just one count. The V and J genes are TRBV3-1 and TRBJ2-5; 14 bases line up with TRBD2. Trimming removed 3 bases from V and 11 bases from J; junction bases left unmatched: 14. CDR1 LGHDT and CDR2 YNNKEL come from the germline V gene (reference sequence). This CDR3 spans 17 amino acids. CDR3 in amino acids: CASSHPTGTSGSDEQYF. DNA for the CDR3: TGTGCCAGCAGCCACCCGACGGGGACTAGCGGGAGTGATGAGCAGTACTTC.

This clonotype was counted only a few times. The chain combines TRBV6-5 with TRBJ1-1; D not certain. CDR1 MNHEY and CDR2 SVGAGI come from the germline V gene. The CDR3 contains 13 residues. The V and J ends lost 2 bases and 4 bases respectively, with 8 bases between them. The CDR3 DNA reads TGTGCCAGCAGTTACGCCGTAGGCACTGAAGCTTTCTTT. Amino acid sequence: CASSYAVGTEAFF.

This clonotype was recorded a few times. The chain links TRBV5-1 to TRBJ1-6; tentatively, D is TRBD1 (5 bases). Trimming left V 3 bases short and J 9 bases short, with 16 bases between. Germline CDR1 is SGHRS and CDR2 is YFSETQ. The CDR3 is 15 residues long. CDR3 nucleotide sequence: TGCGCCAGCAGCTCAGGGACGGCGGATAGTTCACCCCTCCACTTT. Amino acids: CASSSGTADSSPLHF.

The V and J genes are TRBV20-1 and TRBJ2-1; D remains ambiguous. Germline-derived CDR1 and CDR2 are DFQATT and SNEGSKA (reference sequence). Between the trimmed V and J ends, which lost 2 bases and 3 bases, there was a span of 11 bases. The length of the CDR3 is 14 residues. The CDR3 region is CSARPYNRYNEQFF. The DNA of the CDR3 is TGCAGTGCTAGACCCTACAACCGCTACAATGAGCAGTTCTTC.

This clonotype showed up just once. The genes are TRBV6-6 and TRBJ1-2; 8 nucleotides agree with TRBD1. V shed 7 bases, J shed 4 bases, and the junction held 5 bases outside the gene matches. Germline CDR1 reads MNHNY; CDR2 reads SVGAGI (reference sequence). This CDR3 is 13 amino acids long. CDR3 nucleotide sequence: TGTGCCAGCACTGGGGACAGGAGCTATGGCTACACCTTC. It specifies CASTGDRSYGYTF.

On this clonotype: A much larger clone sits a single nucleotide away, making a read error possible. V is TRBV4-1 and J is TRBJ2-1, with D perhaps TRBD1 (6 bases). There are 14 residues in the CDR3. Germline V lookup: CDR1 MGHRA, CDR2 YSYEKL. In nucleotides, the CDR3 is TGCGCCAGCAGCCAAGAGGGGGCGTGGGATGAGCGGTTCTTC. It is translated as CASSQEGAWDERFF.

There are many counts of this clonotype. The V call is TRBV12-5, the J call TRBJ2-7; 9 bases line up with TRBD1. This CDR3 region has 15 residues. CDR1 LGHNT and CDR2 FRNRAP come from the germline V gene. The ends lost 3 bases at V and 4 bases at J; junction bases unmatched: 7. This chain's CDR3 is CASGFSRDRVYEQYF. CDR3 in DNA: TGTGCTAGTGGTTTTAGCCGGGACAGGGTATACGAGCAGTACTTC. Looking up the rest from reference TRBV12-5 and TRBJ2-7 gives the full variable domain: DARVTQTPRHKVTEMGQEVTMRCQPILGHNTVFWYRQTMMQGLELLAYFRNRAPLDDSGMPKDRFSAEMPDATLATLKIQPSEPRDSAVYFCASGFSRDRVYEQYFGPGTRLTVT.

Regarding this clonotype: A much larger clone is a single base away; this may be a read error. The chain recombines TRBV6-5 with TRBJ2-1; D may be TRBD2 (5 bases). The length of the CDR3 is 10 residues. The V end lost 8 bases, the J end lost 13 bases, and 12 bases lay between the germline ends. Looked up from germline, CDR1 is MNHEY and CDR2 is SVGAGI. The CDR3 protein is CASGRETQFF. CDR3 bases: TGTGCCAGCGGTAGGGAGACCCAGTTCTTC.

This chain joins TRBV27 and TRBJ2-7; D possibly uses TRBD1 or TRBD2 (5 bases each). The V and J ends lost 6 bases and 0 bases respectively, with 15 bases between them. The CDR3 covers 15 residues. Germline V gives CDR1 MNHEY, CDR2 SMNVEV (reference sequence). The CDR3 DNA follows: TGTGCCAGCAGAGGGGTTGACGGGAACTCCTACGAGCAGTACTTC. This encodes CASRGVDGNSYEQYF.

This clonotype was seen just once. The chain is built from TRBV9 and TRBJ2-1; D gene ambiguous. CDR3 length: 15 amino acids. Between the trimmed V and J ends, which lost 2 bases and 3 bases, there was a span of 12 bases. CDR1 is SGDLS and CDR2 is YYNGEE in the germline V gene. DNA of the CDR3: TGTGCCAGCAGCGTTGGGTCTCGAAACTACAATGAGCAGTTCTTC. Amino acid sequence: CASSVGSRNYNEQFF.

Notes on this clonotype: At one of its ends the junction is not consistent with the germline gene, which may arise from a read error. The V call is TRBV9, the J call TRBJ2-5; no reliable D call. The CDR3 runs to 13 residues. Germline lookup yields CDR1 SGDLS and CDR2 YYNGEE. Here the CDR3 reads CAGSVSRFGEQYF. CDR3 in DNA: TGTGCCGGCAGCGTATCCAGGTTTGGAGAGCAGTACTTC.

The CDR3 region is CASSSTRGYEQYF. The CDR3, as DNA: TGCGCCAGCAGCTCCACGAGGGGCTACGAGCAGTACTTC. The chain joins TRBV5-1 to TRBJ2-7; perhaps D is TRBD1 or TRBD2 (5 bases each). The CDR3 runs to 13 residues. Trimming shortened V by 3 bases and J by 3 bases, and 10 bases separated the two germline ends. Per germline, CDR1 SGHRS and CDR2 YFSETQ.

This clonotype was detected only a few times. V and J are TRBV6-4 and TRBJ2-1, with 9 positions matching TRBD2. The CDR3 runs 16 residues. Trimming took 0 bases from V and 9 from J; bases not matched to a gene: 9. Per germline, CDR1 MRHNA and CDR2 SNTAGT. Here the CDR3 DNA reads TGTGCCAGCAGTGACTCTGGCCTAGCGGGAATTGGTGAGCAGTTCTTC. Translation gives CASSDSGLAGIGEQFF.